This T cell receptor beta chain came from a study of blood T cell repertoires in COVID-19. Across the whole study: Samples representing acute and convalescent COVID-19 were sourced from the United States, Italy and Spain. T cells, B-cell-depleted T cells, or PBMCs provided the cDNA or gDNA that served as material.

Patients in Seattle were enrolled during active infection, then followed longitudinally. Per the original methods: Nucleated cell number was recorded as an estimate derived from reference gene primer amplification. Sequencing was performed with immunoSEQ multiplex PCR; in TCRdb, only in-frame clones are kept and a portion is missing. That table gives V, J and clone size, and the DNA gave D and trimming. The data contain around 100,000 clones, roughly 90% of them singletons. The germline CDR1 and CDR2 sequences are LNHDA and SQIVND (reference sequence). The junction had 4 bases not matched to a gene; V was cut back by 0 bases and J by 1 base. This CDR3 region has 16 residues.

This clonotype was obtained from a man between 60 and 75 years old with COVID-19, enrolled during active disease. Sequencing used peripheral blood. This chain joins TRBV19 and TRBJ2-7; TRBD2 agrees at 9 bases. CDR3 protein: CASSIDDSGGSYEQYF. The DNA for the CDR3 is TGTGCCAGTAGTATAGACGATAGCGGGGGTTCCTACGAGCAGTACTTC.